This T cell receptor beta chain derives from a study of shared T cell receptors in the human thymus. Clones were sequenced by immunoSEQ multiplex PCR, and TCRdb holds only the in-frame ones, with some missing. The sample has 720,000 or so clones, 70% to 90% seen once; the top ten hold roughly 0.01%. Germline loops: CDR1 SEHNR, CDR2 FQNEAQ (reference sequence). The CDR3 extends over 15 amino acids. V dropped 2 bases and J dropped 1; count of bases not matched to a gene: 3. These data were likewise used in another study, on human thymus T cells. That work contributes: Resections from corrective heart surgery supplied the thymus tissue. In unrelated individuals, thymic repertoires overlapped highly, according to related research.

The V gene is TRBV7-9, the J gene TRBJ2-3; 7 bases are shared with TRBD2. The sequence was collected from a girl less than two years old with a congenital heart defect. Sequenced sample: thymocytes. The DNA of the CDR3 is TGTGCCAGCAGCTTAACGGGGAGGGGCACAGATACGCAGTATTTT. Protein sequence: CASSLTGRGTDTQYF.